These 10 T cell receptor beta chains were all obtained from the same sample, sequenced in a study of T cell repertoires in ileal Crohn's disease. TCRdb keeps only in-frame clones here, not all; method: immunoSEQ multiplex PCR. The table has just over 7,000 clones, more than 85% seen once. What was sequenced was ileal tissue. The receptors were sampled from an adult with Crohn's disease.

CDR3 nucleotides: TGTGCCAGCAGCTCGACAGGGGTTGAGCAGTACTTC. This gives the protein CASSSTGVEQYF. This chain joins TRBV7-9 and TRBJ2-7; the match to TRBD1 covers 8 bases. This CDR3 has 12 residues. J lost 7 bases, V lost 4 bases, and 3 bases had no gene match. Germline-derived CDR1 and CDR2 are SEHNR and FQNEAQ (reference sequence).

This rearrangement joins TRBV5-8 to TRBJ2-5; 7 bases fit TRBD1. J lost 4 bases, V lost 0 bases, and 18 bases had no gene match. The CDR3 is made up of 19 amino acids. CDR1 is SGHTS and CDR2 is YDEGEE in the germline V gene. DNA of the CDR3: TGTGCCAGCAGCTTGGCCATGAGACAGGGTTCCTCTCTTCTAGAGACCCAGTACTTC. It encodes CASSLAMRQGSSLLETQYF.

The chain links TRBV30 to TRBJ2-3, with D tentatively TRBD2 (6 bases). The CDR3 totals 13 residues. The germline V and J ends were trimmed by 3 bases and 5 bases, with 12 bases remaining between them. The V gene's germline CDR1 is GTSNPN and CDR2 SVGIG (reference sequence). The CDR3 sequence: CAWRQAGKDTQYF. As DNA, the CDR3 is TGTGCCTGGAGGCAAGCGGGTAAAGATACGCAGTATTTT.

The rearrangement joins TRBV5-6 to TRBJ2-7, with D maybe TRBD1 (5 bases). This CDR3 has 12 residues. CDR1 and CDR2 from the germline V gene are SGHDT and YYEEEE. The V end was cut by 4 bases, the J end by 2 bases, with 7 bases between. The DNA for the CDR3 is TGTGCCAGCAGCAGGACACCCTACGAGCAGTACTTC. Translating it yields CASSRTPYEQYF.

In this sample, this clone turned up once. CDR3 region: CAWSATGEQYF. The CDR3 DNA reads TGTGCCTGGAGTGCGACGGGTGAGCAGTACTTC. J is TRBJ2-7 and V is TRBV30; D gene unclear. Germline values: CDR1 GTSNPN, CDR2 SVGIG (reference sequence). CDR3 length: 11 residues. Trimming took off 1 base at V and 7 bases at J, with 8 bases between the two ends.

The table lists this clone with a count of one. The chain employs TRBV6-1 and TRBJ1-3; the D gene is possibly TRBD1 (5 bases). Germline V gene data show CDR1 as MNHNS and CDR2 as SASEGT. The CDR3 loop spans 15 amino acids. V lost 10 bases and J lost 4, with 20 bases in between. CDR3 sequence (DNA): TGTGCCACCCAGGGCGGGGGGATCGGAGGAAACACCATATATTTT. Its translation: CATQGGGIGGNTIYF.

The V and J genes are TRBV10-2 and TRBJ2-3, with 8 bases lining up with TRBD2. The J segment lost 5 bases and the V segment lost 4 bases, leaving 5 bases of the junction unmatched. The V gene's germline CDR1 is WSHSY and CDR2 SAAADI. This CDR3 spans 14 amino acids. CDR3 amino acids: CASSAGGSGDTQYF. For the CDR3, the DNA is TGCGCCAGCAGTGCGGGAGGGTCCGGAGATACGCAGTATTTT.

Only one count was recorded for this clone. The V and J genes are TRBV5-1 and TRBJ2-2; the D gene is possibly TRBD2 (6 bases). Germline-derived CDR1 and CDR2 are SGHRS and YFSETQ. V lost 2 bases and J 2 bases, leaving 10 bases between the germline ends. CDR3 size: 15 residues. CDR3 region: CASSLTGRNTGELFF. Written as DNA, the CDR3 is TGCGCCAGCAGCTTAACCGGGAGAAACACCGGGGAGCTGTTTTTT.

The CDR3, as DNA: TGTGCCAGCAGCTTAGTGGCCAACACCGGGGAGCTGTTTTTT. It translates to CASSLVANTGELFF. The chain is built from TRBV7-2 and TRBJ2-2; no definite D call. This CDR3 comprises 14 residues. Deletions cut 1 base from V and 2 bases from J, with 5 bases between. Germline CDR1 and CDR2: SGHTA and FQGNSA.

The chain couples TRBV25-1 to TRBJ1-2; D call uncertain. The V end was cut by 4 bases, the J end by 4 bases, with 10 bases between. Germline lookup yields CDR1 MGHDK and CDR2 SYGVNS. This CDR3 has 13 amino acids. CDR3 DNA: TGTGCCAGCAGTGGAGGTCCTCGCTATGGCTACACCTTC. Translation: CASSGGPRYGYTF.